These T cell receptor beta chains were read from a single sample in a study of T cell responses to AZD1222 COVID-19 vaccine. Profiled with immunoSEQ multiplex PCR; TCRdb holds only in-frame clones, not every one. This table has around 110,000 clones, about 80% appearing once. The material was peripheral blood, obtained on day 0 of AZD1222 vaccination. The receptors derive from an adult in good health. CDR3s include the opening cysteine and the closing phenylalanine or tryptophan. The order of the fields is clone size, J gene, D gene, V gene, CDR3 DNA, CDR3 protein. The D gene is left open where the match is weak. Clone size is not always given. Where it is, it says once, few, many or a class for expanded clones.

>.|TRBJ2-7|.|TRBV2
TGTGCCAGCAGTCCAAGCTGGGGACGATACGAGCAGTACTTC
CASSPSWGRYEQYF
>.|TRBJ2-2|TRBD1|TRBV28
TGTGCCAGCAGTTCGCCGGGACAGGGATACACCGGGGAGCTGTTTTTT
CASSSPGQGYTGELFF
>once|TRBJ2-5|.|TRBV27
TGTGCCAGCAGTTTAGGAGGGGTCGGGTACCAAGAGACCCAGTACTTC
CASSLGGVGYQETQYF
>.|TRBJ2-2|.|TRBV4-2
TGTGCCAGCAGCCAAGCCTGGGGCGGGGAGCTGTTTTTT
CASSQAWGGELFF
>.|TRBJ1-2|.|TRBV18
TGTGCCAGCTCACCACCCATAGGGGAGGGCTATGGCTACACCTTC
CASSPPIGEGYGYTF
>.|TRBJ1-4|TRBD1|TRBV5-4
TGTGCCAGCAGCGACCGGGACAGGGATGAAAAACTGTTTTTT
CASSDRDRDEKLFF
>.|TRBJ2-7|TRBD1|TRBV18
TGTGCCAGCTCACGGGACAGGGGACAGGACGAGCAGTACTTC
CASSRDRGQDEQYF
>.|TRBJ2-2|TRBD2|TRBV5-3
TGTGCCAGAAGCAGGACTAGCGGGAGGGCCGACGGGGAGCTGTTTTTT
CARSRTSGRADGELFF
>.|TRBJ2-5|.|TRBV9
TGTGCCAGCAGCGTAGACAGTGTTCCAGAGACCCAGTACTTC
CASSVDSVPETQYF
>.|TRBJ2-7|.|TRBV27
TGTGCCAGCAGTCGGGACGGCGTGTGGGGTTACGAGCAGTACTTC
CASSRDGVWGYEQYF
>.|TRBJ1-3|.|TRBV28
TGTGCCAGCAGTTTACGTTGGGGGGGAGGCTCTGGAAACACCATATATTTT
CASSLRWGGGSGNTIYF
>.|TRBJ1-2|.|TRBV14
TGTGCCAGCAGCCAAGGCGGATTCTATGGCTACACCTTC
CASSQGGFYGYTF
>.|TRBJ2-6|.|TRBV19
TGTGCCAGTAGTATAGATAGGACTGTGAGCTCTGGGGCCAACGTCCTGACTTTC
CASSIDRTVSSGANVLTF
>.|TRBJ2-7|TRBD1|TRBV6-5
TGTGCCAGCAGTCGTGAGGGGGCCCAGTACTTC
CASSREGAQYF
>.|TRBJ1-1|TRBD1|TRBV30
TGTGCCTGGAGTGTACAAGGGACAGGGAGAGCTTTCTTT
CAWSVQGTGRAFF
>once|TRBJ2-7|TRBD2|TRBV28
TGTGCCAGCAAGAGACTAGCGCAATACGAGCAGTACTTC
CASKRLAQYEQYF
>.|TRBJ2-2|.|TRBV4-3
TGCGCCAGCAGCCAAGATCTGAGGCCTACCGGGGAGCTGTTTTTT
CASSQDLRPTGELFF
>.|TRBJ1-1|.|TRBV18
TGTGCCAGCTCACCACGCGAGGGTGAAGCTTTCTTT
CASSPREGEAFF
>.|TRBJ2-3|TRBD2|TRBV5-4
TGTGCCAGCAGCCGGACCCTAGCGGGGATAGGCACAGATACGCAGTATTTT
CASSRTLAGIGTDTQYF
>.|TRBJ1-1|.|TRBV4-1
TGCGCCAGCAGCCAAGGCAGGATGTTGTTGAACACTGAAGCTTTCTTT
CASSQGRMLLNTEAFF
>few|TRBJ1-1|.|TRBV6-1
TGTGCCAGCAGTGACGCAGGAGTGAGAGCTTTCTTT
CASSDAGVRAFF
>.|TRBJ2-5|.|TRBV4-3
TGCGCCAGCAGCCCCCGGCCGGCTTCCCAAGAGACCCAGTACTTC
CASSPRPASQETQYF
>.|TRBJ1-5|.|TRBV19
TGTGCCAGTAGTATGGTCCAGCAGCCCCAGCATTTT
CASSMVQQPQHF
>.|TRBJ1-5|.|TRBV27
TGTGCCAGCAGTTTAAGGGGGTATCAGCCCCAGCATTTT
CASSLRGYQPQHF
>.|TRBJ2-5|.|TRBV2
TGTGCCAGCAGTGACGGGGGCCAAGAGACCCAGTACTTC
CASSDGGQETQYF
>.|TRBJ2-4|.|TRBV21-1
TGTGCCAGCCTTCCCCCCCAGTACTTC
CASLPPQYF
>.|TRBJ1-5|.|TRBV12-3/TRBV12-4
TGTGCCAGCCGACAGTCCAATCAGCCCCAGCATTTT
CASRQSNQPQHF
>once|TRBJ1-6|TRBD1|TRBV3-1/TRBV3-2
TGTGCCAGCAGCCAAGAAACAGGGGTCTATAATTCACCCCTCCACTTT
CASSQETGVYNSPLHF
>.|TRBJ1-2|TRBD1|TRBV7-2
TGTGCCAGCAGCCTTGACAGGGCAGCAGGTCCATTCTTC
CASSLDRAAGPFF
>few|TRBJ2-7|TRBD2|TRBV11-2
TGTGCCAGCAGCTTAGGCGGGGGAGAGTCCTACGAGCAGTACTTC
CASSLGGGESYEQYF
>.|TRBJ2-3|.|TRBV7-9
TGTGCCAGCAGCTCTTCAACCTGGGGTGGTGATACGCAGTATTTT
CASSSSTWGGDTQYF
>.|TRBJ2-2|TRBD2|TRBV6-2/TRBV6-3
TGTGCCAGCAGTATCGGGACTAGCGTACGGACCGGGGAGCTGTTTTTT
CASSIGTSVRTGELFF
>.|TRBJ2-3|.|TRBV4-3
TGCGCCAGCAGCTATATTAGCACAGATACGCAGTATTTT
CASSYISTDTQYF
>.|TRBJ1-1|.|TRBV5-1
TGCGCCAGCAGCTTGGGTCAGTCTGGGGGGAACACTGAAGCTTTCTTT
CASSLGQSGGNTEAFF
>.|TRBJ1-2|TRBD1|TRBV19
TGTGCCAGTAGTATCGCCAGGGGGCAAGGCTATGGCTACACCTTC
CASSIARGQGYGYTF
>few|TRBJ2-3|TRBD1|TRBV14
TGTGCCAGCAGCCAACGGTGGGACAGGGGCACAGATACGCAGTATTTT
CASSQRWDRGTDTQYF
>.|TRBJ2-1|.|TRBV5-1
TGCGCCAGCAGTTACGGGCAGGCCAGCAATGAGCAGTTCTTC
CASSYGQASNEQFF
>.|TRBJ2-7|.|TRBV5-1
TGCGCCAGCAGCTTGTATCAGCAGTCCTCCTACGAGCAGTACTTC
CASSLYQQSSYEQYF
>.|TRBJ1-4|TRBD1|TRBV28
TGTGCCAGCAGTTTATGGGGGACAGTCGAGGAAAAACTGTTTTTT
CASSLWGTVEEKLFF
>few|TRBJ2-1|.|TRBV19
TGTGCCAGTAGGGGGTGGGCCAATGAGCAGTTCTTC
CASRGWANEQFF
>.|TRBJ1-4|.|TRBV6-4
TGTGCCAGCAGTGACTCCGGGGGAGGTAATGAAAAACTGTTTTTT
CASSDSGGGNEKLFF
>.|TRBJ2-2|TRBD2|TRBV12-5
TGTGCTAGTGGTTTGGCCCGGGGCGCGGGAGGGAAGAAGGCGAACACCGGGGAGCTGTTTTTT
CASGLARGAGGKKANTGELFF
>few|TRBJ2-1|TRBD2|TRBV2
TGTGCCAGCAAGGTACTAGCGTTCGAGCAGTTCTTC
CASKVLAFEQFF
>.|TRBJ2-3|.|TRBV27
TGTGCCAGCAGGGGGGCGAGGGGCCAAAGCACAGATACGCAGTATTTT
CASRGARGQSTDTQYF
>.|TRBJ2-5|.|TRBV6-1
TGTGCCAGCAGTGAAGAGGTCCGGGGGGAGACCCAGTACTTC
CASSEEVRGETQYF
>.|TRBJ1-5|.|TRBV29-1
TGCAGCGTTGGGAACAGCAATCAGCCCCAGCATTTT
CSVGNSNQPQHF
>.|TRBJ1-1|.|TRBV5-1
TGCGCCACCACGCTTGGTGGCTTGGGCACTGAAGCTTTCTTT
CATTLGGLGTEAFF
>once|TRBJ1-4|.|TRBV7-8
TGTGCCAGCAGCTTAGCCGGGGGGTTTGAAAAACTGTTTTTT
CASSLAGGFEKLFF
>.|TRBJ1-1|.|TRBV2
TGTGCCAGCCGCCTCGTGTTAACTGAAGCTTTCTTT
CASRLVLTEAFF
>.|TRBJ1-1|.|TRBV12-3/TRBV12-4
TGTGCCAGCAGTTTGGAGTCGAACACTGAAGCTTTCTTT
CASSLESNTEAFF
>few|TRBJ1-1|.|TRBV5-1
TGCGCCAGCAGCTTGGTAGGGTCGAACACTGAAGCTTTCTTT
CASSLVGSNTEAFF
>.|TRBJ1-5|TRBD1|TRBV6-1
TGTGCCAGCAGTGAAGCCGGGACAGATAATCAGCCCCAGCATTTT
CASSEAGTDNQPQHF
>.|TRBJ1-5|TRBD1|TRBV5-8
TGTGCCAGCAGTCCCCTAGGGGGCATCGGCAATCAGCCCCAGCATTTT
CASSPLGGIGNQPQHF
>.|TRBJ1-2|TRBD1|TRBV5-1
TGCGCCAGCAGCTGGGACAGATCTATGTATGGCTACACCTTC
CASSWDRSMYGYTF
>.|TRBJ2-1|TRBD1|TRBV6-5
TGTGCCAGCAGTTCTCACGGGACAGCCAACAACAATGAGCAGTTCTTC
CASSSHGTANNNEQFF
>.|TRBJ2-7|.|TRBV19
TGTGCCAGTAGTCGCCGGGTCTCATCCTACGAGCAGTACTTC
CASSRRVSSYEQYF
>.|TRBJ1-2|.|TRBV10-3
TGTGCCACGGAGGAACACAGGGATGAAGTTGGCTACACCTTC
CATEEHRDEVGYTF
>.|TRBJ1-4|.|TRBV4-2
TGTGCCAGCAGCCAAAGGGAGACTGGTGAAAAACTGTTTTTT
CASSQRETGEKLFF
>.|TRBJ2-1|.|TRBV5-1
TGCGCCAGCAGCTTGGATGGGACAACCTACAATGAGCAGTTCTTC
CASSLDGTTYNEQFF
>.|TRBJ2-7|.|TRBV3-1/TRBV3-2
TGTGCCAGCAGCCAAGATGCGACACTCTACGAGCAGTACTTC
CASSQDATLYEQYF